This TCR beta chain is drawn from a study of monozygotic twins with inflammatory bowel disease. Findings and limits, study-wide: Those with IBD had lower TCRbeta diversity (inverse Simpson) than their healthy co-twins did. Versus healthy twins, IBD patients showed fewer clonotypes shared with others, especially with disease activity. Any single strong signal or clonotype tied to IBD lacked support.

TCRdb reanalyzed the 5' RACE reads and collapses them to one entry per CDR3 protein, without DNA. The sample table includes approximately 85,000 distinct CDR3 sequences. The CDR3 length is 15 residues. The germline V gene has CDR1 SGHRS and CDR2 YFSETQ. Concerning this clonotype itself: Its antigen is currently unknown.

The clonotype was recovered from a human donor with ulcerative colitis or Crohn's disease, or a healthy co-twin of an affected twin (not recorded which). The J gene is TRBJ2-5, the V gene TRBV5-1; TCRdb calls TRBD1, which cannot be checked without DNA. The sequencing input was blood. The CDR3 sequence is CASSFQGAQQETQYF.